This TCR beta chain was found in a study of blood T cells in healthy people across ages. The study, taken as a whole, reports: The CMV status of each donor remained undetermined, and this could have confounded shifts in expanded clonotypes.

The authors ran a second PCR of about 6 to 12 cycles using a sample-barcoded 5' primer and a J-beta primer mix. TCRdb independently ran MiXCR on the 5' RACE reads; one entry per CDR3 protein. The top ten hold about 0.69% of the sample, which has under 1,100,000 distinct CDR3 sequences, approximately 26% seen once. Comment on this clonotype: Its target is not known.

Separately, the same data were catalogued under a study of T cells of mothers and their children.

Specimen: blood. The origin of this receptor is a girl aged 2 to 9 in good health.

The CDR3 bases are TGTGCCAGAGTTCGGGAGGACGACAATGAGCAGTTCTTC. Encoded protein: CARVREDDNEQFF. V is TRBV2 and J is TRBJ2-1, with TRBD2 identical over 7 bases. The CDR3 loop spans 13 amino acids. J was trimmed by 5 bases and V by 9 bases; bases with no gene match: 7. Germline V gene data show CDR1 as SNHLY and CDR2 as FYNNEI.